The T cell receptor (delta chain) under discussion was sequenced for a study of gamma-delta T cells after stem cell transplantation. V shed 1 base and J shed 3 bases, with 26 bases lying between them. This CDR3 is built from 19 residues. The germline V gene encodes CDR1 GEAIGNYY and CDR2 EKD. TCRdb reprocessed the RT-PCR reads using CATT. The sample consists of approximately 2,000 delta-chain clones, 11% to 15% of them appearing once. About this clone itself: A far larger clone lies a single base away; this is likely a read error.

This sequence joins TRDV2 and TRDJ1; D is undetermined. As TCRdb names no J gene, one was assigned here on the basis of a DNA match to germline. The source is a human donor. It is not recorded whose cells these are; they may come from a transplant donor. Sequenced sample: gamma-delta T cells. CDR3 sequence reads: CACDTVGGRTQLLPDKLIF. The CDR3 nucleotides are TGTGCCTGTGACACTGTCGGAGGGCGCACACAACTACTCCCCGATAAACTCATCTTT.